A selection of T cell receptor beta chains follows, all from one sample in a study of post-analysis software for immune sequencing data. From the PCR reads, TCRdb called clonotypes with MiXCR, one entry per CDR3 protein. The data hold almost 700,000 distinct CDR3 sequences, with approximately 59% observed a single time. The sample was blood. These receptors all come from a girl aged 2 to 10 with multiple sclerosis. The CDR3 runs from the conserved cysteine through the conserved F or W. The D gene is left open where the match is weak. The listing skips clone size in some rows; elsewhere it reads once, few, many or a size class.

d_call j_call clone_size v_call cdr3_aa cdr3_nt
TRBD2 TRBJ2-1 - TRBV20-1 CSAARTSEETQFF TGCAGTGCTGCGCGGACTAGCGAGGAGACCCAGTTCTTC
- TRBJ2-7 few TRBV27 CASSLDGPREQYF TGTGCCAGCAGTTTAGACGGACCTCGCGAGCAGTACTTC
- TRBJ2-3 - TRBV5-1 CASSLGDRTDTQYF TGCGCCAGCAGCTTGGGGGACCGCACAGATACGCAGTATTTT
TRBD2 TRBJ2-5 - TRBV7-2 CASSLVLAGGPWRETQYF TGTGCCAGCAGCTTAGTGCTAGCGGGGGGGCCGTGGAGAGAGACCCAGTACTTC
- TRBJ2-3 few TRBV7-2 CASSPDSRAAFLDTQYF TGTGCCAGCAGCCCCGATAGTCGGGCTGCCTTCCTCGATACGCAGTATTTT
- TRBJ2-4 - TRBV29-1 CSVTGRKNIQYF TGCAGCGTTACGGGACGGAAAAACATTCAGTACTTC
TRBD2 TRBJ2-5 - TRBV7-8 CASSLEGVGGPKETQYF TGTGCCAGCAGCTTAGAAGGGGTGGGAGGGCCGAAAGAGACCCAGTACTTC
TRBD2 TRBJ2-1 once TRBV5-1 CASSFLAGGMDEQFF TGCGCCAGCAGCTTTCTAGCGGGAGGTATGGATGAGCAGTTCTTC
- TRBJ1-2 few TRBV11-2 CASSLVTAYGYTF TGTGCCAGCAGCTTAGTTACAGCCTATGGCTACACCTTC
- TRBJ1-5 - TRBV20-1 CSARGRGRNQPQHF TGCAGTGCTAGGGGACGGGGACGCAATCAGCCCCAGCATTTT
TRBD2 TRBJ2-1 - TRBV20-1 CSAIPTSGAYNEQFF TGCAGTGCTATCCCCACTAGCGGAGCTTACAATGAGCAGTTCTTC
- TRBJ1-6 - TRBV6-2/TRBV6-3 CASQTPLTVPGRYVTLHF TGTGCCAGCCAAACCCCTCTCACAGTCCCGGGACGGTATGTCACCCTCCACTTT
- TRBJ1-2 - TRBV12-3/TRBV12-4 CASRRTQLTAALQANYGYTF TGTGCCAGCAGGCGGACACAGTTAACGGCAGCGCTCCAAGCTAACTATGGCTACACCTTC
TRBD1 TRBJ2-5 few TRBV7-2 CASSASGTGGRETQYF TGTGCCAGCAGCGCCTCCGGGACAGGGGGAAGAGAGACCCAGTACTTC
TRBD2 TRBJ2-3 few TRBV5-1 CASRTSAITDTQYF TGCGCCAGCCGGACTAGCGCCATCACAGATACGCAGTATTTT
TRBD1 TRBJ1-6 - TRBV6-5 CASRMTGDSPLHF TGTGCCAGCAGGATGACAGGGGATTCACCCCTCCACTTT
- TRBJ2-5 few TRBV7-9 CANSYDGNQETQYF TGTGCCAACAGCTACGACGGAAACCAAGAGACCCAGTACTTC
- TRBJ2-5 - TRBV20-1 CSTSEGKERTQYF TGCAGTACCTCCGAAGGGAAAGAACGGACCCAGTACTTC
TRBD2 TRBJ2-1 many TRBV20-1 CSAREILAGGVNEQFF TGCAGTGCTAGAGAGATACTAGCGGGGGGGGTCAATGAGCAGTTCTTC
- TRBJ2-3 once TRBV29-1 CSARLAGSAQYF TGCAGCGCTAGACTTGCAGGGTCAGCGCAGTATTTT
TRBD1 TRBJ2-5 - TRBV4-1 CASSLLGQGSREETQYF TGCGCCAGCAGCCTACTGGGACAGGGGAGTAGGGAAGAGACCCAGTACTTC
- TRBJ2-3 - TRBV5-1 CASQTGPPNTDTQYF TGCGCCAGCCAAACCGGGCCGCCGAACACAGATACGCAGTATTTT
- TRBJ1-4 - TRBV12-3/TRBV12-4 CASSPTTGAEKLFF TGTGCCAGCAGTCCCACGACGGGGGCTGAAAAACTGTTTTTT
- TRBJ2-1 - TRBV14 CASSGDNPPLQYNEQFF TGTGCCAGCAGCGGGGACAATCCCCCTCTCCAATACAATGAGCAGTTCTTC
- TRBJ2-2 - TRBV7-9 CASSLAGAKNTGELFF TGTGCCAGCAGCTTAGCGGGGGCTAAGAACACCGGGGAGCTGTTTTTT
- TRBJ1-2 few TRBV29-1 CSVVGVANYGYTF TGCAGCGTTGTGGGCGTAGCTAACTATGGCTACACCTTC
- TRBJ1-1 - TRBV6-5 CASRRPRDTEAFF TGTGCCAGCAGGCGCCCCAGGGACACTGAAGCTTTCTTT
- TRBJ1-2 - TRBV6-1 CASWKGAVGYTF TGTGCCAGCTGGAAAGGGGCGGTTGGCTACACCTTC
- TRBJ2-7 - TRBV10-3 CVSQGSYEQYF TGTGTTTCCCAGGGGTCCTACGAGCAGTACTTC
- TRBJ2-1 - TRBV29-1 CSVRGAAGSDEQFF TGCAGCGTTCGAGGTGCCGCGGGCAGCGATGAGCAGTTCTTC
TRBD2 TRBJ2-3 - TRBV20-1 CSARRTSGRAGPDTQYF TGCAGTGCTAGAAGGACTAGCGGGAGGGCCGGCCCAGATACGCAGTATTTT
- TRBJ2-5 few TRBV5-1 CASSLWTGQTQYF TGCGCCAGCAGCTTATGGACGGGACAGACCCAGTACTTC